This T cell receptor (beta chain) derives from a study of shared clonotypes between healthy human individuals. Study findings and constraints: Rarefaction exposed incomplete sorted-subset sequencing despite large depth.

Sequencing was performed with immunoSEQ multiplex PCR; in TCRdb, only in-frame clones are kept and a portion is missing. Of some 1 million clones in the sample, 75% were seen once. This CDR3 region has 13 residues. Germline V gene sequence: CDR1 GTSNPN, CDR2 SVGIG (reference sequence). The V and J ends lost 3 bases and 7 bases respectively, with 15 bases between them. This clone was recorded a few times. The antigen is undetermined. Sequencing was done on a sample of memory CD4+ T cells sorted from blood. Stated subset: CD45RA-negative fraction. This chain joins TRBV30 and TRBJ1-1; D is perhaps TRBD1 (6 bases). The source of this sequence is a man between 18 and 35 years old in good health. As DNA, the CDR3 is TGTGCCTGGAGGGTCCGGGGGCTAGGTGAAGCTTTCTTT. It specifies CAWRVRGLGEAFF.